Below are 21 T cell receptor beta chains sequenced from a single sample in a study of cytomegalovirus exposure and HLA in healthy donors. Both 60 Vbeta primers and 13 Jbeta primers went into the PCR. Sequenced by immunoSEQ multiplex PCR; TCRdb stores in-frame clones only, minus some. This table holds fewer than 90,000 clones, roughly 77% found once. Input material: PBMCs. These receptors were obtained from a woman between 40 and 50 years old in good health and CMV-seropositive.

The rearrangement uses TRBV5-1 and TRBJ1-5; perhaps TRBD1 as D (5 bases). Germline CDR1 SGHRS, CDR2 YFSETQ. The CDR3 length is 15 residues. V lost 0 bases and J lost 7, with 14 bases in between. This CDR3 is CASSLGGQGGQPQHF. The CDR3 DNA sequence: TGCGCCAGCAGCTTGGGAGGGCAGGGAGGCCAGCCCCAGCATTTT. The full variable domain, completed using reference TRBV5-1 and TRBJ1-5, is KAGVTQTPRYLIKTRGQQVTLSCSPISGHRSVSWYQQTPGQGLQFLFEYFSETQRNKGNFPGRFSGRQFSNSRSEMNVSTLELGDSALYLCASSLGGQGGQPQHFGDGTRLSIL.

J is TRBJ1-3 and V is TRBV7-2; a possible D gene is TRBD1 (5 bases). CDR1 is SGHTA and CDR2 is FQGNSA in the germline V gene. CDR3 length: 13 amino acids. V was cut by 4 bases and J by 4 bases, with 8 bases left in between. CDR3 nucleotides: TGTGCCAGCAGCTCCGACAGAGGAAACACCATATATTTT. It is translated as CASSSDRGNTIYF.

The gene calls are TRBV19 and TRBJ2-7, with 7 bases lining up with TRBD1. The V gene end was trimmed by 6 bases and the J gene end by 3 bases; junction bases not matched to a gene: 2. Germline lookup yields CDR1 LNHDA and CDR2 SQIVND (reference sequence). The CDR3 loop spans 12 amino acids. This CDR3 reads CASSPGGYEQYF. For the CDR3, the DNA is TGTGCCAGTAGCCCAGGGGGCTACGAGCAGTACTTC.

The DNA of the CDR3 is TGTGCCAGCAGTCCGGGGACAGGGGGCCGGAATGAGCAGTTCTTC. Amino acids: CASSPGTGGRNEQFF. The V and J genes are TRBV27 and TRBJ2-1, with 12 bases lining up with TRBD1. Per germline, CDR1 MNHEY and CDR2 SMNVEV (reference sequence). The ends lost 5 bases at V and 7 bases at J; junction bases unmatched: 6. The CDR3 covers 15 residues.

This clone showed up just a few times. The J gene is TRBJ2-7, the V gene TRBV6-5; TRBD1 is a possible D gene (6 bases). Germline V gene lookup returns CDR1 MNHEY and CDR2 SVGAGI. The V and J ends lost 2 bases and 1 base respectively, with 6 bases between them. This CDR3 has 13 residues. The CDR3 sequence: CASSYDRSYEQYF. CDR3 DNA sequence: TGTGCCAGCAGTTACGACAGGTCCTACGAGCAGTACTTC.

CDR3 region: CASLQGDTEAFF. DNA for the CDR3: TGTGCCAGCCTACAGGGAGATACTGAAGCTTTCTTT. The chain couples TRBV2 to TRBJ1-1; a weak D match, TRBD1 (6 bases). The germline CDR1 and CDR2 sequences are SNHLY and FYNNEI. The V end lost 8 bases, the J end lost 5 bases, and 12 bases lay between the germline ends. This CDR3 is 12 amino acids long.

This chain joins TRBV6-5 and TRBJ1-5, with unresolved D. CDR1 MNHEY and CDR2 SVGAGI come from the germline V gene. The CDR3 loop spans 14 amino acids. V lost 8 bases and J 0 bases, leaving 11 bases between the germline ends. The CDR3 here is CASAPTYSNQPQHF. The CDR3 coding sequence is TGTGCCAGCGCCCCGACATATAGCAATCAGCCCCAGCATTTT.

The genes are TRBV7-3 and TRBJ2-2; possible D gene TRBD2, 6 bases. V lost 4 bases and J lost 5, with 14 bases in between. The CDR3 totals 15 residues. The germline CDR1 and CDR2 sequences are SGHTA and FQGTGA. The CDR3 nucleotides are TGTGCCAGCAGCTCGCGACCAGGAGGGACCGGGGAGCTGTTTTTT. As protein: CASSSRPGGTGELFF.

This clone was detected only once. The chain joins TRBV7-8 to TRBJ1-2, with 8 nucleotides matching TRBD1. From germline, CDR1 is SGHVS and CDR2 FQNEAQ. The CDR3 length is 13 residues. Trimming removed 6 bases from V and 3 bases from J; junction bases left unmatched: 3. In DNA form, the CDR3 reads TGTGCCAGCAGGTCGGACAGGGACTATGGCTACACCTTC. Protein: CASRSDRDYGYTF.

This sequence joins TRBV27 and TRBJ1-5; TRBD1 matches 7 bases. CDR1 is MNHEY, CDR2 SMNVEV, per germline (reference sequence). V lost 5 bases and J lost 7; bases outside the gene matches: 2. The CDR3 contains 12 residues. CDR3 sequence (DNA): TGTGCCAGCAGTCTACAGGGGCAGCCCCAGCATTTT. Protein: CASSLQGQPQHF.

The table lists this clone with a few counts. The chain links TRBV2 to TRBJ2-7; TRBD2 agrees at 12 bases. The CDR3 loop spans 13 amino acids. Germline V CDR1 and CDR2: SNHLY, FYNNEI. V dropped 8 bases and J dropped 3; count of bases not matched to a gene: 2. CDR3: CASGGLAGYEQYF. CDR3 nucleotides: TGTGCCAGCGGGGGACTAGCGGGCTACGAGCAGTACTTC.

The rearrangement joins TRBV5-1 to TRBJ2-1; D is uncertain. Germline V gene lookup returns CDR1 SGHRS and CDR2 YFSETQ. Deletions cut 0 bases from V and 4 bases from J, with 8 bases between. This CDR3 is built from 14 residues. This chain's CDR3 is CASSLALSYNEQFF. The CDR3 DNA follows: TGCGCCAGCAGCTTGGCCCTTAGTTACAATGAGCAGTTCTTC.

The V and J genes are TRBV4-3 and TRBJ2-2; TRBD2 is a possible D gene (6 bases). CDR3 length: 18 amino acids. Trimming left V 0 bases short and J 5 bases short, with 19 bases between. Germline-derived CDR1 and CDR2 are LGHNA and YSLEER. The CDR3 nucleotides are TGCGCCAGCAGCCAAGAGGCCCTAGCGAGGAGTGAAACCGGGGAGCTGTTTTTT. This codes for CASSQEALARSETGELFF.

This chain links TRBV11-2 with TRBJ2-7; perhaps TRBD1 as D (6 bases). This CDR3 contains 13 residues. Germline V CDR1 and CDR2: SGHAT, FQNNGV. V was clipped by 8 bases and J by 3 bases, with 14 bases between them. CDR3 sequence reads: CASSETGNYEQYF. The CDR3 DNA is TGTGCCAGCTCCGAGACAGGAAACTACGAGCAGTACTTC.

This clone was picked up a small number of times. The gene calls are TRBV7-9 and TRBJ1-4; TRBD1 might be the D (6 bases). This CDR3 is 15 amino acids long. Germline values: CDR1 SEHNR, CDR2 FQNEAQ (reference sequence). The germline V and J ends were trimmed by 5 bases and 8 bases, with 18 bases remaining between them. The chain's CDR3 is CASSPSPGRGEKLFF. As DNA, the CDR3 is TGTGCCAGCAGCCCGTCCCCGGGGAGGGGGGAAAAACTGTTTTTT.

This clone appeared once. The CDR3 does not end in the conserved phenylalanine or tryptophan, so this is likely a read error. The chain carries TRBV25-1 and TRBJ2-3; TRBD1 is a possible D gene (5 bases). V dropped 1 base and J dropped 3 bases, with 8 bases sitting between them. Looked up from germline, CDR1 is MGHDK and CDR2 is SYGVNS. The CDR3 contains 14 residues. DNA for the CDR3: TGTGCCAGCAGTGAATTTAAGGGGACAGATACGCAGTATGTT. The encoded protein is CASSEFKGTDTQYV.

The chain carries TRBV18 and TRBJ1-4; D call uncertain. The CDR3 loop spans 11 amino acids. Germline V gene data show CDR1 as KGHSH and CDR2 as LQKENI. Deletions cut 3 bases from V and 11 bases from J, with 7 bases between. This CDR3 reads CASSPGDKLFF. DNA of the CDR3: TGTGCCAGCTCACCTGGAGACAAACTGTTTTTT.

V gene TRBV5-1 combines with J gene TRBJ1-4, with D perhaps TRBD1 (5 bases). This CDR3 is 14 amino acids long. Germline values: CDR1 SGHRS, CDR2 YFSETQ. V was shortened by 0 bases and J by 6 bases, with 9 bases between the two germline ends. CDR3 nucleotides: TGCGCCAGCAGCTTGGGACAGCTCGATGAAAAACTGTTTTTT. This translates into CASSLGQLDEKLFF.

This chain links TRBV7-6 with TRBJ2-3; D is possibly TRBD2 (6 bases). Germline lookup yields CDR1 SGHVS and CDR2 FNYEAQ. The germline V and J ends were trimmed by 4 bases and 1 base, with 15 bases remaining between them. CDR3 length: 16 residues. The CDR3 nucleotides are TGTGCCAGCAGCTCCCGCCTGCGGGACCGCACAGATACGCAGTATTTT. Translated, it gives CASSSRLRDRTDTQYF.

V and J are TRBV14 and TRBJ1-1; TRBD1 might be the D (5 bases). CDR1 and CDR2 (germline): SGHDN, FVKESK. With 4 bases removed from V and 0 bases from J, the gap between germline ends came to 9 bases. The CDR3 sequence is 14 residues long. The CDR3 bases are TGTGCCAGCAGCCTAGCGGGACTGAACACTGAAGCTTTCTTT. It encodes CASSLAGLNTEAFF.

The V and J genes are TRBV6-5 and TRBJ1-2; D not resolved. In germline, CDR1 is MNHEY, CDR2 SVGAGI. V was cut by 0 bases and J by 8 bases, with 13 bases left in between. The CDR3 consists of 14 residues. The CDR3 sequence: CASSYSISRGGYTF. As DNA, the CDR3 is TGTGCCAGCAGTTACTCGATTTCCAGAGGGGGCTACACCTTC.